One sample yielded the 14 T cell receptor beta chains listed below, sequenced in a study of regulatory T cells in long-lasting Graves disease. Stated time point: persistent/refractory GD, antithyroid drugs over 5 years with positive TRAb. With RNA extracted from PBMCs as input, the TCR library was made. Through Arm-PCR of CDR3 regions and iRepertoire HTBI primers, TCR beta libraries were built. MiXCR, run by TCRdb on the multiplex PCR reads, gives a single entry per CDR3 protein. This repertoire shows 400,000 or so distinct CDR3 sequences, 23% found once; its top ten account for roughly 26%. The source material was peripheral blood mononuclear cells (PBMCs), sampled when the disease was refractory, from a patient treated with antithyroid drugs. These receptors came from a female donor with Graves disease.

This clonotype came up many times. This chain joins TRBV7-2 and TRBJ2-7, with a weak D call TRBD2 (5 bases). V was pared by 2 bases and J by 7 bases, with 21 bases between. Looked up from germline, CDR1 is SGHTA and CDR2 is FQGNSA. This CDR3 spans 16 amino acids. The CDR3, as DNA: TGTGCCAGCAGCTTAAGAAAAAGGAGGTCCTCTACGGAGCAGTACTTC. Protein product: CASSLRKRRSSTEQYF.

The chain carries TRBV2 and TRBJ2-3; D unresolved. V lost 6 bases to trimming and J lost 6 bases, with 13 bases between them. Germline V gene lookup returns CDR1 SNHLY and CDR2 FYNNEI. This CDR3 contains 13 residues. CDR3: CASSKFSRDTQYF. For the CDR3, the DNA is TGTGCCAGCAGCAAATTTAGCAGGGATACGCAGTATTTT. The complete variable domain, with remaining parts taken from reference TRBV2 and TRBJ2-3, reads EPEVTQTPSHQVTQMGQEVILRCVPISNHLYFYWYRQILGQKVEFLVSFYNNEISEKSEIFDDQFSVERPDGSNFTLKIRSTKLEDSAMYFCASSKFSRDTQYFGPGTRLTVL.

The sample holds many counts of this clonotype. V usage is TRBV5-1 and J usage is TRBJ2-7; perhaps D is TRBD1 or TRBD2 (7 bases each). This CDR3 comprises 14 residues. Germline V CDR1 and CDR2: SGHRS, YFSETQ. Trimming took 5 bases from V and 2 from J, leaving 14 bases between them. The CDR3: CASRTQGGAYEQYF. CDR3 sequence (DNA): TGCGCCAGCAGAACCCAGGGGGGGGCCTACGAGCAGTACTTC.

The V call is TRBV27, the J call TRBJ2-7; 8 nucleotides align to TRBD2. V lost 0 bases and J lost 6; bases outside the gene matches: 7. CDR3 length equals 15 residues. Germline V gene lookup returns CDR1 MNHEY and CDR2 SMNVEV (reference sequence). CDR3 in DNA: TGTGCCAGCAGTTTATCCAGCGGGAGAATGGGCGAGCAGTACTTC. Protein: CASSLSSGRMGEQYF.

In this sample, this clonotype turned up a few times. CDR3: CASSESSGTNTGELFF. Written as DNA, the CDR3 is TGTGCCAGCAGTGAATCGAGCGGTACGAACACCGGGGAGCTGTTTTTT. This chain uses TRBV2 with TRBJ2-2; maybe TRBD2 (5 bases). Per the germline V gene, CDR1 is SNHLY and CDR2 is FYNNEI. V was pared by 2 bases and J by 0 bases, with 10 bases between. This CDR3 spans 16 amino acids.

This clonotype was detected ten times or more. The chain recombines TRBV6-1 with TRBJ1-1; D is perhaps TRBD1 (5 bases). CDR3 size: 13 residues. Germline lookup yields CDR1 MNHNS and CDR2 SASEGT. V shed 6 bases and J shed 4 bases, with 12 bases lying between them. The CDR3 DNA is TGTGCCAGCAGGAAAACAGGCCCCACTGAAGCTTTCTTT. It specifies CASRKTGPTEAFF.

This clonotype has a handful of counts. The chain is built from TRBV28 and TRBJ1-6, with D perhaps matching TRBD1 (5 bases). Germline V gene lookup returns CDR1 MDHEN and CDR2 SYDVKM. CDR3 length: 13 residues. With 7 bases removed from V and 7 bases from J, the gap between germline ends came to 11 bases. CDR3 sequence reads: CASKGWGNSPLHF. The CDR3 DNA reads TGTGCCAGCAAGGGGTGGGGGAATTCACCCCTCCACTTT.

The genes are TRBV28 and TRBJ1-4, with 8 bases lining up with TRBD1. The ends lost 2 bases at V and 4 bases at J; junction bases unmatched: 3. Germline V lookup: CDR1 MDHEN, CDR2 SYDVKM. This CDR3 is built from 15 residues. DNA for the CDR3: TGTGCCAGCAGTTTAGGACAGGGTATTAATGAAAAACTGTTTTTT. Its translation is CASSLGQGINEKLFF.

V gene TRBV7-8 combines with J gene TRBJ1-1; TRBD1 matches 11 bases. CDR3 length: 18 residues. Germline trimming cut 5 bases from V and 0 bases from J; bases unmatched to any gene: 11. CDR1 is SGHVS and CDR2 is FQNEAQ in the germline V gene. The chain's CDR3 is CASSLQPGQGGMNTEAFF. CDR3 in DNA: TGTGCCAGCAGCCTCCAGCCGGGACAGGGGGGGATGAACACTGAAGCTTTCTTT.

J is TRBJ2-7 and V is TRBV29-1; D not certain. V lost 3 bases and J lost 0, with 9 bases in between. CDR1 is SQVTM, CDR2 ANQGSEA, per germline. The CDR3 extends over 13 amino acids. CDR3 sequence: CSVEFASSYEQYF. For the CDR3, the DNA is TGCAGCGTTGAGTTTGCCAGCTCCTACGAGCAGTACTTC.

This sequence joins TRBV18 and TRBJ1-5, with 7 positions matching TRBD1. After removal of 6 bases from V and 11 bases from J, the junction contained 22 bases not matched to a gene. Germline CDR1 and CDR2: KGHSH and LQKENI. CDR3 length: 17 residues. The CDR3 DNA follows: TGTGCCAGCTCGTCCAGATCCGGGACAGTCTTTGGAAGGACCCAGCATTTT. This encodes CASSSRSGTVFGRTQHF.

V gene TRBV20-1 combines with J gene TRBJ2-1; possibly TRBD1 for D (7 bases). Trimming cost V 1 base and J 1 base, with 11 bases left between them. The CDR3 covers 15 residues. Germline values: CDR1 DFQATT, CDR2 SNEGSKA (reference sequence). CDR3 nucleotide sequence: TGCAGTGCTAGAGCGCGGGACAGATCCTACAATGAGCAGTTCTTC. It encodes CSARARDRSYNEQFF.

The rearrangement links TRBV20-1 to TRBJ2-7, with 11 positions matching TRBD2. Germline trimming cut 6 bases from V and 7 bases from J; bases unmatched to any gene: 8. The CDR3 is 13 amino acids. Germline V gene sequence: CDR1 DFQATT, CDR2 SNEGSKA (reference sequence). The CDR3 loop is CSAPLAGGGEQYF. The CDR3 nucleotides read TGCAGTGCCCCTCTAGCGGGAGGCGGGGAGCAGTACTTC.

This clonotype was observed at least ten times. The chain employs TRBV20-1 and TRBJ2-2, with 13 bases aligning to TRBD2. The germline CDR1 and CDR2 sequences are DFQATT and SNEGSKA (reference sequence). V lost 4 bases, J lost 5 bases, and 4 bases stayed unmatched. This CDR3 is 15 amino acids long. CDR3 residues: CSAILAGGQTGELFF. The CDR3 region has the DNA TGCAGTGCTATACTAGCGGGAGGGCAAACCGGGGAGCTGTTTTTT.